These 10 T cell receptor beta chains originate from one sample sequenced in a study of technical replicates of blood from several donors (dated by TCRdb to the late 2010s). Libraries came from the immunoSEQ multiplex PCR assay. TCRdb re-hosts the immuneACCESS table, in-frame sequences only. Its copies lack some clones; in the studies checked, an unresolved V gene accounts for under half of them, and the cause for the rest is not known. For this sample the table gives approximately 68,000 clones, of which about 97% were detected only once. The ten largest clones take up 0.25% to 0.3% of the sample. Sequenced material: T cells isolated from PBMCs. These receptors were obtained from a human donor in good health.

The V and J genes are TRBV21-1 and TRBJ2-7; the listed D gene, TRBD2, was not tested against the DNA. TRBV21-1 is recorded as a pseudogene. The CDR3 is 16 residues long. This chain's CDR3 is CASSNHRSVGGHEQYF. The CDR3 coding sequence is TGTGCCAGCAGCAATCATCGGTCGGTGGGAGGGCACGAGCAGTACTTC.

The chain couples TRBV10-2 to TRBJ1-1; D is perhaps TRBD1 (6 bases). The germline V gene encodes CDR1 WSHSY and CDR2 SAAADI. V was clipped by 3 bases and J by 3 bases, with 8 bases between them. The length of the CDR3 is 13 residues. CDR3 region: CASSEQGYTEAFF. DNA of the CDR3: TGCGCCAGCAGTGAACAGGGATACACTGAAGCTTTCTTT.

This chain links TRBV7-2 with TRBJ2-7, with a possible D match to TRBD1 (6 bases). The CDR3 loop spans 15 amino acids. Trimming took 8 bases from V and 0 from J, leaving 17 bases between them. Germline V lookup: CDR1 SGHTA, CDR2 FQGNSA. CDR3 nucleotide sequence: TGTGCCAGCGGAGAGACGGGACATTCCTCCTACGAGCAGTACTTC. The encoded protein is CASGETGHSSYEQYF.

This chain joins TRBV5-5 and TRBJ1-1, with a tentative D call TRBD1 (5 bases). CDR3 length: 11 residues. Per germline, CDR1 SGHKS and CDR2 YYEKEE (reference sequence). V shed 2 bases and J shed 8 bases, with 7 bases lying between them. Here the CDR3 DNA reads TGTGCCAGCAGCTTTCGACAGGAAGCTTTCTTT. Its translation is CASSFRQEAFF.

This chain joins TRBV28 and TRBJ1-2, with D possibly TRBD1 on 6 matching bases. The V end was cut by 7 bases, the J end by 2 bases, with 8 bases between. The germline V gene has CDR1 MDHEN and CDR2 SYDVKM. This CDR3 region has 12 residues. CDR3 nucleotides: TGTGCCAGCAACCAGGGGAACTATGGCTACACCTTC. Amino acids: CASNQGNYGYTF.

The J gene is TRBJ1-5, the V gene TRBV11-2; no clear D gene. Germline V gene lookup returns CDR1 SGHAT and CDR2 FQNNGV. The CDR3 totals 15 residues. Trimming left V 1 base short and J 1 base short, with 8 bases between. The DNA for the CDR3 is TGTGCCAGCAGCTTAGGACACTCGAGCAATCAGCCCCAGCATTTT. This sequence encodes CASSLGHSSNQPQHF.

The rearrangement joins TRBV9 to TRBJ2-7; TRBD1 agrees at 9 bases. The length of the CDR3 is 14 residues. V was pared by 3 bases and J by 5 bases, with 6 bases of the junction left unmatched. Germline V gene lookup returns CDR1 SGDLS and CDR2 YYNGEE. The CDR3 sequence: CASSAQDRGDEQYF. CDR3 nucleotides: TGTGCCAGCAGCGCCCAGGACAGGGGCGACGAGCAGTACTTC.

This sequence joins TRBV5-1 and TRBJ2-3; the D gene is possibly TRBD1 (6 bases). There are 15 residues in the CDR3. Germline CDR1 and CDR2: SGHRS and YFSETQ. V lost 0 bases and J 4 bases, leaving 12 bases between the germline ends. CDR3 amino acids: CASSLGGGRADTQYF. The CDR3 DNA is TGCGCCAGCAGCTTGGGAGGGGGAAGGGCAGATACGCAGTATTTT. Drawing the rest from reference TRBV5-1 and TRBJ2-3, the complete variable domain is KAGVTQTPRYLIKTRGQQVTLSCSPISGHRSVSWYQQTPGQGLQFLFEYFSETQRNKGNFPGRFSGRQFSNSRSEMNVSTLELGDSALYLCASSLGGGRADTQYFGPGTRLTVL.

The rearrangement uses TRBV7-2 and TRBJ2-5, with 12 nucleotides matching TRBD2. V was clipped by 4 bases and J by 4 bases; unmatched bases: 1. The germline CDR1 and CDR2 sequences are SGHTA and FQGNSA. This CDR3 spans 14 amino acids. The CDR3 here is CASSSGLAGETQYF. As DNA, the CDR3 is TGTGCCAGCAGCTCGGGACTAGCGGGAGAGACCCAGTACTTC.

This chain joins TRBV30 and TRBJ2-3; D is unclear. There are 13 residues in the CDR3. V lost 1 base and J lost 1, with 6 bases in between. Per the germline V gene, CDR1 is GTSNPN and CDR2 is SVGIG (reference sequence). DNA for the CDR3: TGTGCCTGGAGTGGGGCACGCACAGATACGCAGTATTTT. It yields the protein CAWSGARTDTQYF.